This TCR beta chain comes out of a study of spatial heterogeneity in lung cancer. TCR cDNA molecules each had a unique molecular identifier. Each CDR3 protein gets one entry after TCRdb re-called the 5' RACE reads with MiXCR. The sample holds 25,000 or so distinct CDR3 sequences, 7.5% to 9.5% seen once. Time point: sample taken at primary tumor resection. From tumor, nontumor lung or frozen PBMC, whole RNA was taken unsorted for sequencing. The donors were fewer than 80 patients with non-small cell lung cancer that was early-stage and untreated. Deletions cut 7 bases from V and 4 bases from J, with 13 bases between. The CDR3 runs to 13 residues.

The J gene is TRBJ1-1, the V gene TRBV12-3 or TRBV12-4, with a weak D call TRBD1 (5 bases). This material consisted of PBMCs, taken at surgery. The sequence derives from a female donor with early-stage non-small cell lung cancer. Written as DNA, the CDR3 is TGTGCCAGCATCAGGGATTGGAGCACTGAAGCTTTCTTT. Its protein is CASIRDWSTEAFF.